This T cell receptor beta chain was sequenced in a study of blood T cell repertoires in COVID-19. Overall study context: Samples came from the United States, Italy and Spain, spanning acute and convalescent COVID-19. The cDNA or gDNA used as material had been derived from T cells, B-cell-depleted T cells, or PBMCs.

Profiling relied on immunoSEQ multiplex PCR, and the TCRdb table lists in-frame clones only, not all of them. Found here are about 26,000 clones, over 75% of them singletons; the top ten hold approximately 53%. CDR1 is MNHEY, CDR2 SVGEGT, per germline. With V trimmed by 2 bases and J by 6 bases, 4 bases remained unmatched. The CDR3 totals 14 residues. The receptor comes from a man in his fifties with active or convalescent COVID-19. Material for sequencing was peripheral blood. The genes are TRBV6-2 or TRBV6-3 and TRBJ2-1; TRBD2 aligns across 7 bases. CDR3 sequence reads: CASSYRTRSNEQFF. CDR3 in DNA: TGTGCCAGCAGTTACAGGACTAGATCCAATGAGCAGTTCTTC.